These T cell receptor beta chains were read from a single sample in a study of blood T cell repertoires in COVID-19. Measured with immunoSEQ multiplex PCR; TCRdb has only the in-frame clones, and not every one. The data hold roughly 100,000 clones, with more than 85% observed a single time. Material: peripheral blood. These receptors were collected from a human donor in a cohort sampled during active COVID-19. The conserved cysteine and the conserved F or W are not part of the CDR3 here. Each record gives: clone size, V gene, CDR3 protein. Size values are once, few and many counts, or a class for expanded clones, and some rows have none.

clone size: few
V gene: TRBV18
CDR3 protein: ASSPPDTFYYEQY

clone size: once
V gene: TRBV7-6
CDR3 protein: ASSLSDFQPQH

clone size: -
V gene: TRBV5-1
CDR3 protein: ASSPQVRFDNEQF

clone size: few
V gene: TRBV9
CDR3 protein: ASSEGHGAYEQY

clone size: -
V gene: TRBV28
CDR3 protein: ASSLRWTLQETQY

clone size: -
V gene: TRBV14
CDR3 protein: ASSAQGAQFGYT

clone size: -
V gene: TRBV12-5
CDR3 protein: ASARNTEAF

clone size: -
V gene: TRBV18
CDR3 protein: ASSPSLAGDYEQF

clone size: -
V gene: TRBV7-9
CDR3 protein: ASSLSERITGELF

clone size: -
V gene: TRBV5-1
CDR3 protein: ASSSTLAGGTDTQY

clone size: few
V gene: TRBV12-3/TRBV12-4
CDR3 protein: ASSFPGAEAF

clone size: -
V gene: TRBV6-6
CDR3 protein: ASRAVSYEQY

clone size: once
V gene: TRBV9
CDR3 protein: ASSVVGAGANVLT

clone size: -
V gene: TRBV11-2
CDR3 protein: ASSLNLWGGETQY

clone size: -
V gene: TRBV19
CDR3 protein: AVDGGRKNTGELF